This T cell receptor beta chain was retrieved from a study of T cells after yellow fever vaccination. Notes on the study in general: Clonotypes appearing in both CD4 and CD8 compartments existed, and their share was small.

As to this clonotype: The target antigen is unknown.

MiXCR, run by TCRdb on the 5' RACE reads, gives a single entry per CDR3 protein. The sample lists about 320,000 distinct CDR3 sequences, 3.5% to 4.5% seen once, with roughly 21% in the top ten. The CDR3 runs to 13 residues. V lost 5 bases, J lost 2 bases, and 9 bases lay in between. The clonotype was recovered from a man aged 18 to 35 who received the YFV17D yellow fever vaccine. This sample comprised PBMCs, obtained 15 days after the yellow fever booster vaccination. The V gene is TRBV12-3 or TRBV12-4, the J gene TRBJ1-2, with unresolved D. The CDR3 protein is CASSQSENYGYTF. The CDR3 region has the DNA TGTGCCAGCAGTCAAAGTGAGAACTATGGCTACACCTTC.